These 4 T cell receptor beta chains came from one sample sequenced in a study of PD-L1 blockade in urothelial cancer. TCRdb's copy holds only in-frame clones and misses some; the assay was immunoSEQ multiplex PCR. Here the sample spans some 52,000 clones, 70% to 85% being singletons. Here the sequenced sample was PBMCs, taken around atezolizumab (anti-PD-L1) treatment. These receptors all stem from a man aged 70-80 years with urothelial cancer.

The chain links TRBV6-1 to TRBJ2-7, with a possible D match to TRBD2 (6 bases). Germline V gene sequence: CDR1 MNHNS, CDR2 SASEGT. This CDR3 comprises 13 residues. Trimming removed 1 base at V and 5 bases at J, with 9 bases between. DNA of the CDR3: TGTGCCAGCAGTGAAGGCGGCGGGGACGAGCAGTACTTC. This gives the protein CASSEGGGDEQYF.

This clone was found many times. This chain joins TRBV27 and TRBJ2-7, with TRBD1 matching 7 bases. Germline trimming cut 6 bases from V and 2 bases from J; bases unmatched to any gene: 7. The CDR3 sequence is 14 residues long. Germline-derived CDR1 and CDR2 are MNHEY and SMNVEV (reference sequence). CDR3 nucleotides: TGTGCCAGCAGCCCGACAGGGATCCCCTACGAGCAGTACTTC. This gives the protein CASSPTGIPYEQYF.

The chain employs TRBV6-5 and TRBJ1-2, with D maybe TRBD1 (6 bases). This CDR3 comprises 15 residues. From germline, CDR1 is MNHEY and CDR2 SVGAGI. Trimming left V 5 bases short and J 6 bases short, with 19 bases between. The CDR3 DNA sequence: TGTGCCAGCAGTCGCCCTCAATCAGGGGCCCATGGCTACACCTTC. The encoded protein is CASSRPQSGAHGYTF.

The rearrangement uses TRBV7-7 and TRBJ2-2; TRBD1 aligns across 7 bases. J lost 0 bases, V lost 11 bases, and 3 bases had no gene match. Germline V lookup: CDR1 SSHAT, CDR2 FNYEAQ (reference sequence). The CDR3 loop spans 13 amino acids. The CDR3 DNA follows: TGTGCCGTGGGGACAGCGAACACCGGGGAGCTGTTTTTT. This encodes CAVGTANTGELFF.